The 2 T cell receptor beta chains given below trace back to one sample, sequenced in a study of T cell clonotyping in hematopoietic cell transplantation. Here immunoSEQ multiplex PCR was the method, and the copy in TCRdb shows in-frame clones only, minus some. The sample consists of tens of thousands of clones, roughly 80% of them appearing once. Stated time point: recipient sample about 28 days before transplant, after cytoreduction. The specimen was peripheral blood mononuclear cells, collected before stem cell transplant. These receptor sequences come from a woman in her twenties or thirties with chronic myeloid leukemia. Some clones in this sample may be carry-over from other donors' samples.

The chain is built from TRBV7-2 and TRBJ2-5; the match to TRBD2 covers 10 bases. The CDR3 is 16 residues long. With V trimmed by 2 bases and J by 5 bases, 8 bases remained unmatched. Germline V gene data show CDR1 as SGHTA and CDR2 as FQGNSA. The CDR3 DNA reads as TGTGCCAGCAGCTTACTTTGGTCTAGCGGGGGTGAGACCCAGTACTTC. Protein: CASSLLWSSGGETQYF.

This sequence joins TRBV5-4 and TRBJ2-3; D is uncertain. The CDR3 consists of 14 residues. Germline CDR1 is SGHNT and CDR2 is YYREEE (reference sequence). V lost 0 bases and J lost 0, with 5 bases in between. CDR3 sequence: CASSLARSTDTQYF. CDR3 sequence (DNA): TGTGCCAGCAGCTTGGCCAGGAGCACAGATACGCAGTATTTT.